This T cell receptor (beta chain) originates from a study of blood T cells in healthy people across ages. Study overall: Per two T cells, about one barcoded beta molecule was captured through template switching. Whole-study findings and limits: Age brought a roughly linear fall in TCR beta diversity measured per million T cells.

From germline, CDR1 is MNHNY and CDR2 SVGAGI (reference sequence). The V end was cut by 5 bases, the J end by 1 base, with 12 bases between. The CDR3 is made up of 15 amino acids. Using a J-beta primer mix together with a sample-barcoded 5' primer, a second PCR was run for 7 to 11 cycles. A single record per CDR3 protein comes from TCRdb applying MiXCR to the 5' RACE reads. The table records 1.4 million to 1.5 million distinct CDR3 sequences, around 42% of them present only once. A few counts support this clonotype. What it recognizes is unknown. Individuals who donated were healthy Caucasians from Russia aged roughly 6 to 95.

The sample taken for sequencing was blood. J is TRBJ2-1 and V is TRBV6-6, with unresolved D. The receptor was isolated from a woman in her late teens or twenties in good health. This CDR3 is CASSLGKWSYNEQFF. The CDR3 DNA sequence: TGTGCCAGCAGTCTGGGAAAATGGTCCTACAATGAGCAGTTCTTC.